The subject of this entry is one T cell receptor (beta chain). This CDR3 is 11 amino acids long. Germline V gene lookup returns CDR1 MNHNY and CDR2 SVGAGI (reference sequence). V was pared by 6 bases and J by 8 bases, with 8 bases between. The repertoire was sequenced with immunoSEQ multiplex PCR; TCRdb's copy has only in-frame clones and lacks some. The sample includes under 85,000 clones, approximately 84% of them seen just once. No culture or expansion preceded analysis of these blood cells. This sample stems from a study of neoadjuvant anti-PD-1 for oral cavity cancer. The sequencing here drew on PBMCs, taken before nivolumab (anti-PD-1) treatment. This chain links TRBV6-6 with TRBJ2-4, with no clear D. The receptor was derived from a person aged 40 to 85 with oral cavity squamous cell carcinoma. CDR3 sequence reads: CASRIMDIQYF. CDR3 bases: TGTGCCAGCAGAATAATGGACATTCAGTACTTC.